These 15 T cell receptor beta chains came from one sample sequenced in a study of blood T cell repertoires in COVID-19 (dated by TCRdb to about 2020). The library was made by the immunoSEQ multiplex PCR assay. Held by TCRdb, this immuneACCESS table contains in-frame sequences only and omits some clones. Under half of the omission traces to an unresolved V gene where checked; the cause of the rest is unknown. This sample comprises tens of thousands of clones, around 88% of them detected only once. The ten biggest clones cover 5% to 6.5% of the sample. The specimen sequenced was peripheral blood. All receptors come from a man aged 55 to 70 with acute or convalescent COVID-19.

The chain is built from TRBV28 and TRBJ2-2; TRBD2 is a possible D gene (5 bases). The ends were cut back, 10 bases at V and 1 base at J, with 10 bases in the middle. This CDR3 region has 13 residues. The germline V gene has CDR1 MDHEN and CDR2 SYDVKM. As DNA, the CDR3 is TGTGCCATCCGAGAGGGGAACACCGGGGAGCTGTTTTTT. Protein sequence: CAIREGNTGELFF.

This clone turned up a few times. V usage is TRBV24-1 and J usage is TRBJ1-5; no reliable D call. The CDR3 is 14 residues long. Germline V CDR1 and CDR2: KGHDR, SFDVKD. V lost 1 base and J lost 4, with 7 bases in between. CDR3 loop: CATSDFSGNQPQHF. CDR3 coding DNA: TGTGCCACCAGTGATTTCAGCGGGAATCAGCCCCAGCATTTT.

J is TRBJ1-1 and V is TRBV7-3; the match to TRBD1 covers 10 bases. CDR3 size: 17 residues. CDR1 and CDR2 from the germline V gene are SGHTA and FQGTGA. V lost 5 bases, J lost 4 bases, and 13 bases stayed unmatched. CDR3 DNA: TGTGCCAGCAGCCCTGGGACAGGGGCTTCCTTGGGCACTGAAGCTTTCTTT. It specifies CASSPGTGASLGTEAFF.

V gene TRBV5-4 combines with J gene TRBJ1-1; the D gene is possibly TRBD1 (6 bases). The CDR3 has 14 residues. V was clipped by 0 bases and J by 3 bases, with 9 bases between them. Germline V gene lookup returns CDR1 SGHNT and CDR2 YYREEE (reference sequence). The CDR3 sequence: CASSLEYRDTEAFF. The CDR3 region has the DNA TGTGCCAGCAGCTTGGAGTACAGGGACACTGAAGCTTTCTTT.

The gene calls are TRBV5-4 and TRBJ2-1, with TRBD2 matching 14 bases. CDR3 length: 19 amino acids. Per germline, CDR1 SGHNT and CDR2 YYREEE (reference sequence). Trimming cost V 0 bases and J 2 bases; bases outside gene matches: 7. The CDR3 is CASSLAGLAGASPYNEQFF. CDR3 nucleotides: TGTGCCAGCAGCTTGGCGGGACTAGCGGGGGCCTCCCCCTACAATGAGCAGTTCTTC.

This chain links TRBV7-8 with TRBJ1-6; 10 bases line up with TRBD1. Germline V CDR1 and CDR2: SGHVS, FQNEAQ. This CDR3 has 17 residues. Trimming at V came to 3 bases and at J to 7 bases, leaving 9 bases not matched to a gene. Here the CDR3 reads CASSFRDRGNLNSPLHF. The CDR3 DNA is TGTGCCAGCAGCTTTCGGGACAGGGGAAATTTGAATTCACCCCTCCACTTT.

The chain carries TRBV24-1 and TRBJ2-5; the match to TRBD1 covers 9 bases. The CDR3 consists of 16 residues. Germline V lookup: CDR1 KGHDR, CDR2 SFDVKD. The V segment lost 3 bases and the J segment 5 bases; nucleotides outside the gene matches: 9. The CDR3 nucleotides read TGTGCCACCAGTGATCCCAAGACAGGGGGAGAGGAGACCCAGTACTTC. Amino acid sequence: CATSDPKTGGEETQYF.

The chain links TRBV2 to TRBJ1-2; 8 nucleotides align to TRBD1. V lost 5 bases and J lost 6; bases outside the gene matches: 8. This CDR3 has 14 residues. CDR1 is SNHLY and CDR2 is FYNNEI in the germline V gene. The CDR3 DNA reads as TGTGCCAGCAGTCTAGGACAGGGCGGGCATGGCTACACCTTC. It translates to CASSLGQGGHGYTF.

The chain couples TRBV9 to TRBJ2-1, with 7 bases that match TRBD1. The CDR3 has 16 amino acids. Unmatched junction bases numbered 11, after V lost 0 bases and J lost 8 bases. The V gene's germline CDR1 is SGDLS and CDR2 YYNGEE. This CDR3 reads CASSVGVGQDWDEQFF. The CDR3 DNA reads TGTGCCAGCAGCGTAGGCGTTGGACAGGATTGGGATGAGCAGTTCTTC.

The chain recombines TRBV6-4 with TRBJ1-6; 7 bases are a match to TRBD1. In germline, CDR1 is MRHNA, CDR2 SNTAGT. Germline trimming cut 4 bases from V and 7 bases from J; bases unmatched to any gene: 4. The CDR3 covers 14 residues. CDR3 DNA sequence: TGTGCCAGCAGTGCCGGGACAGCAAATTCACCCCTCCACTTT. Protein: CASSAGTANSPLHF.

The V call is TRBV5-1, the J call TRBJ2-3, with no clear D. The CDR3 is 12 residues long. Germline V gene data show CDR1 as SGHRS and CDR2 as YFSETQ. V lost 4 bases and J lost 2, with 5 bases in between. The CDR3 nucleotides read TGCGCCAGCAGCCTACCCACAGATACGCAGTATTTT. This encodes CASSLPTDTQYF. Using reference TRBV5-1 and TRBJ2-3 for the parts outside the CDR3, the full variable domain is KAGVTQTPRYLIKTRGQQVTLSCSPISGHRSVSWYQQTPGQGLQFLFEYFSETQRNKGNFPGRFSGRQFSNSRSEMNVSTLELGDSALYLCASSLPTDTQYFGPGTRLTVL.

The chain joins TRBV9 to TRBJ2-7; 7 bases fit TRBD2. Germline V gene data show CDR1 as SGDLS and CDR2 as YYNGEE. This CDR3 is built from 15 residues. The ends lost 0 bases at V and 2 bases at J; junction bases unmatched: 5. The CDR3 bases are TGTGCCAGCAGCGTAGGAATAGCGGGCGCCTACGAGCAGTACTTC. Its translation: CASSVGIAGAYEQYF.

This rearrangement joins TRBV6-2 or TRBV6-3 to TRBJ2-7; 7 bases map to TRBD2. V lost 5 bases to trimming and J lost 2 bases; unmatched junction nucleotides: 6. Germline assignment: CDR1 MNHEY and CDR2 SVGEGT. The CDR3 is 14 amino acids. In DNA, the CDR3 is TGTGCCAGCAGTACCGTTGGGGGGGCCTACGAGCAGTACTTC. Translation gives CASSTVGGAYEQYF.

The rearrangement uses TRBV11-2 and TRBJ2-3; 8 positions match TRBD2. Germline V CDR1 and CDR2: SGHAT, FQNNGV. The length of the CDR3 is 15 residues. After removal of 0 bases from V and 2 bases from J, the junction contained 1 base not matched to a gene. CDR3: CASSLEAGDTDTQYF. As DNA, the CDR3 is TGTGCCAGCAGCTTAGAAGCGGGGGACACAGATACGCAGTATTTT.

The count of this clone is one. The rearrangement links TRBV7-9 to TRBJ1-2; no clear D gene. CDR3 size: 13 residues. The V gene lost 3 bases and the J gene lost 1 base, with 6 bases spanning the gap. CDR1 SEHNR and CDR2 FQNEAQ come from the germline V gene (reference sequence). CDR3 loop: CASSFTDNYGYTF. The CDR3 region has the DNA TGTGCCAGCAGCTTCACAGATAACTATGGCTACACCTTC.